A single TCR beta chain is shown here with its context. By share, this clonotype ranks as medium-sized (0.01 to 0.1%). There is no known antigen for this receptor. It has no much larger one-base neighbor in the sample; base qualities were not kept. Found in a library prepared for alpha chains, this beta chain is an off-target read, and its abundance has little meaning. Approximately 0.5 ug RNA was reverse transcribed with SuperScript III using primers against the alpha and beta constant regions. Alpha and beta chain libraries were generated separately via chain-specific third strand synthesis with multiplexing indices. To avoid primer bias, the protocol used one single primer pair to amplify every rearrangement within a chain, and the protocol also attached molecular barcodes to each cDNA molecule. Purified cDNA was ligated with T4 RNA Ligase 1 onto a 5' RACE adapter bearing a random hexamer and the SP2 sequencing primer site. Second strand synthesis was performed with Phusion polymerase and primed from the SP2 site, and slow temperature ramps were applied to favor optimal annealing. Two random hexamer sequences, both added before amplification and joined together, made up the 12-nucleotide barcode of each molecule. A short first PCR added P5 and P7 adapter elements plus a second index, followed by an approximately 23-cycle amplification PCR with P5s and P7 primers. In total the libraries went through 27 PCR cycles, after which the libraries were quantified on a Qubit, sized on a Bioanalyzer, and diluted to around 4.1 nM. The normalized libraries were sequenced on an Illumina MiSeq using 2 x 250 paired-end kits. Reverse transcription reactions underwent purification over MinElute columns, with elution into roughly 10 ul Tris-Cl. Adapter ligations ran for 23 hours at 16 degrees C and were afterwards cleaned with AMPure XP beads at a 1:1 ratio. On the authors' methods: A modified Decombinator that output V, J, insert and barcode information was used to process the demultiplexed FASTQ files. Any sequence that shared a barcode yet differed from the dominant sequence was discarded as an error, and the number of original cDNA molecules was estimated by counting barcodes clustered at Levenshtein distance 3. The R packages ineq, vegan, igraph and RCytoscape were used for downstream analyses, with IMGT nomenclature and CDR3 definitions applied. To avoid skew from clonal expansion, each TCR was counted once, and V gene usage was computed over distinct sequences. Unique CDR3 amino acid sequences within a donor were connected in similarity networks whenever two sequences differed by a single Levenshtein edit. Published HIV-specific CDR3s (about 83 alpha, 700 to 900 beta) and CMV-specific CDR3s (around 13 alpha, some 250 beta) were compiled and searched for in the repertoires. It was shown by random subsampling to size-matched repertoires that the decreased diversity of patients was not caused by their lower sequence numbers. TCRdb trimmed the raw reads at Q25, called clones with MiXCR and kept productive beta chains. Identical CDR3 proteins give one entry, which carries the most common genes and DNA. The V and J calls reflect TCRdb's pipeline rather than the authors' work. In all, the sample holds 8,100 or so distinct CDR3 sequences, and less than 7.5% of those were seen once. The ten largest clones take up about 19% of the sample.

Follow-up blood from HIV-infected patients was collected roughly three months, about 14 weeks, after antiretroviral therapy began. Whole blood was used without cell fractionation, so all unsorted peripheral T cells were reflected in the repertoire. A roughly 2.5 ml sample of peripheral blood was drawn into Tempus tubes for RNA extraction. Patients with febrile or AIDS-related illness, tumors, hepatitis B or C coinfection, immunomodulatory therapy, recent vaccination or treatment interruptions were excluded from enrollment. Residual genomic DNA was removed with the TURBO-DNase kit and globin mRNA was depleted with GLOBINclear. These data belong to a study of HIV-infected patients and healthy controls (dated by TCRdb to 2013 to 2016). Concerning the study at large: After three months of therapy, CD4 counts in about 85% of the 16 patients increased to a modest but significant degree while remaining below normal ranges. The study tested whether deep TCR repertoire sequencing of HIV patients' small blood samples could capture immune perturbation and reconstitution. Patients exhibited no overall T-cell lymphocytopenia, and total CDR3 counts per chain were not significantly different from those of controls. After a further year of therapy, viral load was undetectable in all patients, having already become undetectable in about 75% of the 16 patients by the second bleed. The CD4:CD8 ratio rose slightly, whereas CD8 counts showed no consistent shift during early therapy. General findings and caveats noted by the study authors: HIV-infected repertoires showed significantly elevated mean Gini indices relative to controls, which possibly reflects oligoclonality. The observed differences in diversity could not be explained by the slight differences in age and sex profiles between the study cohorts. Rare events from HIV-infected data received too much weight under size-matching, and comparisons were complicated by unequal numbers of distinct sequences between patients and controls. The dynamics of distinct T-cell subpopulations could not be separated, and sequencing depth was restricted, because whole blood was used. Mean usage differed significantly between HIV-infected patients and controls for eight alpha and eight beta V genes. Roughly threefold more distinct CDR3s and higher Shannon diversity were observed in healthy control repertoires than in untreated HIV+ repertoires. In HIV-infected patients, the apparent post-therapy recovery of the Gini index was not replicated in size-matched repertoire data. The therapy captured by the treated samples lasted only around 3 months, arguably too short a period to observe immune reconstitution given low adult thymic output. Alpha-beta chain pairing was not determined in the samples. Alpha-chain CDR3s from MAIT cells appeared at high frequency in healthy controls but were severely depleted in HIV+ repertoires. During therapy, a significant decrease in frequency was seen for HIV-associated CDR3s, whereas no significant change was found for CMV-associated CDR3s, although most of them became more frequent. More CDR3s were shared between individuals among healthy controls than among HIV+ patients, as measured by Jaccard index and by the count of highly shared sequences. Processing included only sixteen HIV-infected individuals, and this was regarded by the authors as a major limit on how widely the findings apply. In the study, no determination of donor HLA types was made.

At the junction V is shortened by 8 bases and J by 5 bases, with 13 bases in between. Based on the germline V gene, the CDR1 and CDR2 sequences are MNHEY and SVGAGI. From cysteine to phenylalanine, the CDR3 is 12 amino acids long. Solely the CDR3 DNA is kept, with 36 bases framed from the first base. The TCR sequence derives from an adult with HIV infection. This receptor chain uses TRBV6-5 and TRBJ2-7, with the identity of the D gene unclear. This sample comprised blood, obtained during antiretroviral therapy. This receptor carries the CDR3 CASGWGGNEQYF. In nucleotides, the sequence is TGTGCCAGCGGTTGGGGTGGAAACGAGCAGTACTTC.